This TCR beta chain was captured in a study of OX40 agonist ivuxolimab in advanced cancers. Study-level background: Antecedent anti-PD-1, anti-PD-L1 or anti-CTLA-4 therapy was permissible, with roughly 40% having received some. Regarding the study as a whole: Both CD4+ and CD8+ T cell populations in blood had undergone clonal expansion by week 6 at 0.1 to 3.0 mg/kg. On average, CD8+ T cells showed a greater number of expanded clones than CD4+.

TCRdb's copy holds only in-frame clones and misses some; the assay was immunoSEQ multiplex PCR. The data show fewer than 9,000 clones, with over 70% seen just once and approximately 15% held by the top ten. Patients were excluded for autoimmune disease history or systemic immunosuppression. Germline V gene sequence: CDR1 MNHEY, CDR2 SMNVEV (reference sequence). There are 15 residues in the CDR3. V dropped 6 bases and J dropped 2 bases, with 16 bases sitting between them. As to this clone: The antigen is undetermined.

The receptor was derived from an adult with an advanced solid tumor such as melanoma, head and neck, liver or kidney cancer. J is TRBJ1-2 and V is TRBV27, with TRBD1 as a possible D gene (6 bases). Specimen: CD4+ or CD8+ T cells sorted from blood, collected in a trial of the OX40 agonist ivuxolimab. The CDR3 region is CASSSSGASNYGYTF. CDR3 coding DNA: TGTGCCAGCAGCTCCTCAGGGGCTTCCAACTATGGCTACACCTTC.